This passage covers 26 T cell receptor beta chains from one sample sequenced in a study of blood T cell repertoires in COVID-19 (dated by TCRdb to the early 2020s). To prepare the library, the immunoSEQ multiplex PCR assay was applied. TCRdb re-hosts the immuneACCESS table, in-frame sequences only. Its copies lack some clones; in the studies checked, an unresolved V gene accounts for under half of them, and the cause for the rest is not known. This sample lists about 91,000 clones; over 60% were detected once. The top ten hold 6.5% to 9% of the sample. Sequencing was performed on peripheral blood. The receptors derive from a man aged 65-85 years with acute or convalescent COVID-19.

This rearrangement joins TRBV6-9 to TRBJ1-4; D is uncertain. Germline lookup yields CDR1 MNHGY and CDR2 SVAAGI. The V and J ends lost 4 bases and 7 bases respectively, with 4 bases between them. The CDR3 is 11 residues long. The CDR3 DNA sequence: TGTGCCAGCAGTTCTACTGAAAAACTGTTTTTT. Protein: CASSSTEKLFF.

This clone has only a few counts. The J gene is TRBJ1-2, the V gene TRBV19, with TRBD1 matching over 10 bases. This CDR3 contains 17 residues. V was clipped by 5 bases and J by 8 bases; unmatched bases: 17. CDR1 and CDR2 (germline): LNHDA, SQIVND (reference sequence). In DNA form, the CDR3 reads TGTGCCAGTAGTTCCTCCGGGACAGGGGACGGCTACGGGGGCTACACCTTC. This sequence encodes CASSSSGTGDGYGGYTF. The full variable domain, with the rest looked up from reference TRBV19 and TRBJ1-2, is DGGITQSPKYLFRKEGQNVTLSCEQNLNHDAMYWYRQDPGQGLRLIYYSQIVNDFQKGDIAEGYSVSREKKESFPLTVTSAQKNPTAFYLCASSSSGTGDGYGGYTFGSGTRLTVV.

The chain joins TRBV19 to TRBJ1-1; 10 positions match TRBD1. Germline V gene data show CDR1 as LNHDA and CDR2 as SQIVND (reference sequence). V was pared by 5 bases and J by 8 bases, with 17 bases of the junction left unmatched. This CDR3 has 17 amino acids. In nucleotides, the CDR3 is TGTGCCAGTAGTTCTCCCCGGACAGGGGGATCCACCGTGGAAGCTTTCTTT. This encodes CASSSPRTGGSTVEAFF.

This chain joins TRBV4-1 and TRBJ2-1; a weak D match, TRBD2 (5 bases). The CDR3 covers 14 residues. CDR1 MGHRA and CDR2 YSYEKL come from the germline V gene. Trimming removed 4 bases from V and 7 bases from J, with 14 bases in between. The CDR3 region is CASSRNLLGNEQFF. The DNA of the CDR3 is TGCGCCAGCAGCCGGAATCTACTAGGTAATGAGCAGTTCTTC.

V and J are TRBV27 and TRBJ2-7; a possible D gene is TRBD2 (6 bases). The V end lost 0 bases, the J end lost 5 bases, and 11 bases lay between the germline ends. CDR3 length: 14 residues. Germline-derived CDR1 and CDR2 are MNHEY and SMNVEV (reference sequence). CDR3 DNA sequence: TGTGCCAGCAGTTTATCAAATGGCGGGAACGAGCAGTACTTC. Its translation is CASSLSNGGNEQYF.

The chain is built from TRBV19 and TRBJ2-5; 9 bases map to TRBD1. This CDR3 region has 15 residues. After removal of 5 bases from V and 4 bases from J, the junction contained 8 bases not matched to a gene. Germline CDR1 and CDR2: LNHDA and SQIVND (reference sequence). The CDR3 sequence is CASSPNRGRRETQYF. For the CDR3, the DNA is TGTGCCAGTAGTCCCAACAGGGGGCGGAGAGAGACCCAGTACTTC.

The chain has TRBV5-6 and TRBJ1-4; D is ambiguous. V lost 2 bases and J lost 7, with 18 bases in between. Germline V gives CDR1 SGHDT, CDR2 YYEEEE. The CDR3 is made up of 16 amino acids. In DNA, the CDR3 is TGTGCCAGCAGCTTCTCTAGAGGTATTAAGAGTGAAAAACTGTTTTTT. It is translated as CASSFSRGIKSEKLFF. Full variable domain (rest looked up from reference TRBV5-6 and TRBJ1-4): DAGVTQSPTHLIKTRGQQVTLRCSPKSGHDTVSWYQQALGQGPQFIFQYYEEEERQRGNFPDRFSGHQFPNYSSELNVNALLLGDSALYLCASSFSRGIKSEKLFFGSGTQLSVL.

J is TRBJ2-2 and V is TRBV9; D not resolved. This CDR3 is 12 amino acids long. V was cut by 5 bases and J by 6 bases, with 8 bases left in between. The V gene's germline CDR1 is SGDLS and CDR2 YYNGEE. CDR3 sequence (DNA): TGTGCCAGCAGTTACAACGCCGGGGAGCTGTTTTTT. It encodes CASSYNAGELFF.

The chain combines TRBV18 with TRBJ2-5, with 10 nucleotides matching TRBD1. Germline CDR1 KGHSH, CDR2 LQKENI. The CDR3 has 14 residues. J was trimmed by 5 bases and V by 6 bases; bases with no gene match: 6. The chain's CDR3 is CASSDRGVRETQYF. CDR3 sequence (DNA): TGTGCCAGCTCGGACAGGGGGGTTCGGGAGACCCAGTACTTC.

The chain carries TRBV24-1 and TRBJ1-1; the D gene is possibly TRBD1 (5 bases). The germline V gene has CDR1 KGHDR and CDR2 SFDVKD. V was pared by 7 bases and J by 10 bases, with 12 bases between. The CDR3 sequence is 11 residues long. CDR3 region: CATSRGGVAFF. The DNA of the CDR3 is TGTGCCACCAGCCGGGGGGGGGTAGCTTTCTTT.

V and J are TRBV19 and TRBJ1-5; no clear D. The V and J ends lost 2 bases and 0 bases respectively, with 11 bases between them. The CDR3 spans 16 residues. Germline V lookup: CDR1 LNHDA, CDR2 SQIVND (reference sequence). The CDR3 bases are TGTGCCAGTAGTATATCCCGGGATTATAGCAATCAGCCCCAGCATTTT. Amino acids: CASSISRDYSNQPQHF. The variable domain in full, completed from reference TRBV19 and TRBJ1-5, reads DGGITQSPKYLFRKEGQNVTLSCEQNLNHDAMYWYRQDPGQGLRLIYYSQIVNDFQKGDIAEGYSVSREKKESFPLTVTSAQKNPTAFYLCASSISRDYSNQPQHFGDGTRLSIL.

The chain combines TRBV5-6 with TRBJ1-2, with 9 bases identical to TRBD1. Germline values: CDR1 SGHDT, CDR2 YYEEEE. J was trimmed by 5 bases and V by 4 bases; bases with no gene match: 6. This CDR3 is built from 14 residues. The CDR3 here is CASSQLQGAYGYTF. CDR3 nucleotide sequence: TGTGCCAGCAGCCAATTACAGGGGGCATATGGCTACACCTTC. The full variable domain, in which reference TRBV5-6 and TRBJ1-2 provide the parts outside the CDR3, is DAGVTQSPTHLIKTRGQQVTLRCSPKSGHDTVSWYQQALGQGPQFIFQYYEEEERQRGNFPDRFSGHQFPNYSSELNVNALLLGDSALYLCASSQLQGAYGYTFGSGTRLTVV.

As DNA, the CDR3 is TGTGCCAGCAGCCCTGGCGGTGCGAACACCGGGGAGCTGTTTTTT. Protein sequence: CASSPGGANTGELFF. The genes are TRBV11-1 and TRBJ2-2; D is uncertain. Trimming took 5 bases from V and 0 from J, leaving 10 bases between them. Germline V gives CDR1 SGHAT, CDR2 FQDESV (reference sequence). The CDR3 spans 15 residues.

The rearrangement joins TRBV28 to TRBJ2-7, with 11 bases lining up with TRBD2. The ends lost 8 bases at V and 4 bases at J; junction bases unmatched: 10. The germline gives CDR1 MDHEN, CDR2 SYDVKM. The CDR3 covers 15 residues. CDR3 loop: CASASTSGSRYEQYF. The CDR3 DNA sequence: TGTGCCAGCGCGAGCACTAGCGGGAGTAGGTACGAGCAGTACTTC. Full variable domain (missing parts from reference TRBV28 and TRBJ2-7): DVKVTQSSRYLVKRTGEKVFLECVQDMDHENMFWYRQDPGLGLRLIYFSYDVKMKEKGDIPEGYSVSREKKERFSLILESASTNQTSMYLCASASTSGSRYEQYFGPGTRLTVT.

Concerning this clone itself: A read error may explain this, as a much larger clone is one base away. The chain links TRBV7-8 to TRBJ1-5, with TRBD1 identical over 8 bases. The J call may not be correct, given that the DNA end is closer to TRBJ2-3. Germline CDR1 is SGHVS and CDR2 is FQNEAQ. This CDR3 contains 13 residues. The CDR3 sequence is CASSPDRDQPQYF. DNA for the CDR3: TGTGCCAGCAGCCCGGACAGGGATCAGCCCCAGTATTTT.

The chain links TRBV28 to TRBJ1-1; D is uncertain. V was pared by 8 bases and J by 1 base, with 14 bases between. The CDR3 covers 14 residues. Germline V CDR1 and CDR2: MDHEN, SYDVKM. The CDR3 loop reads CASVKAGSNTEAFF. DNA for the CDR3: TGTGCCAGCGTAAAAGCCGGTTCGAACACTGAAGCTTTCTTT.

V usage is TRBV20-1 and J usage is TRBJ2-5; no firm D call. Germline V gene data show CDR1 as DFQATT and CDR2 as SNEGSKA (reference sequence). CDR3 size: 11 residues. V lost 4 bases, J lost 4 bases, and 7 bases lay in between. The CDR3 DNA follows: TGCAGTGCTATCCCCAGAGAGACCCAGTACTTC. Protein sequence: CSAIPRETQYF.

V and J are TRBV5-1 and TRBJ2-1; weak D call: TRBD2 (6 bases). Between the trimmed V and J ends, which lost 0 bases and 8 bases, there was a span of 21 bases. This CDR3 spans 17 amino acids. From germline, CDR1 is SGHRS and CDR2 YFSETQ. The CDR3: CASSLEGGGRGFDEQFF. The CDR3 DNA follows: TGCGCCAGCAGCTTGGAAGGTGGGGGGAGAGGGTTCGATGAGCAGTTCTTC.

V gene TRBV2 combines with J gene TRBJ1-2; D is ambiguous. The CDR3 totals 11 residues. With 8 bases removed from V and 1 base from J, the gap between germline ends came to 5 bases. CDR1 is SNHLY, CDR2 FYNNEI, per germline. The CDR3 bases are TGTGCCAGCTCCAATAACTATGGCTACACCTTC. Its translation is CASSNNYGYTF.

This rearrangement joins TRBV3-1 (or the pseudogene TRBV3-2) to TRBJ2-1, with 11 bases identical to TRBD2. The trim removed 3 bases at V and 3 bases at J, leaving 7 bases unmatched. The CDR3 runs to 17 residues. Germline V gene lookup returns CDR1 LGHDT and CDR2 YNNKEL (reference sequence). CDR3 nucleotides: TGTGCCAGCAGCCACCCGGTACTAGCGGGAGACTACAATGAGCAGTTCTTC. Amino acids: CASSHPVLAGDYNEQFF.

The chain employs TRBV5-4 and TRBJ1-2, with TRBD1 matching over 7 bases. From germline, CDR1 is SGHNT and CDR2 YYREEE (reference sequence). V lost 2 bases to trimming and J lost 8 bases; unmatched junction nucleotides: 9. The CDR3 covers 14 residues. CDR3 nucleotide sequence: TGTGCCAGCAGCTTCCGGGACAGTGTGTTAGGCTACACCTTC. Its translation is CASSFRDSVLGYTF.

The rearrangement uses TRBV6-6 and TRBJ2-5; 7 bases are a match to TRBD1. Per the germline V gene, CDR1 is MNHNY and CDR2 is SVGAGI (reference sequence). The CDR3 consists of 14 residues. Unmatched junction bases numbered 6, after V lost 4 bases and J lost 4 bases. CDR3 amino acids: CASSLGQGVETQYF. The CDR3 DNA is TGTGCCAGCAGTTTAGGGCAGGGGGTAGAGACCCAGTACTTC.

The V call is TRBV7-8, the J call TRBJ1-2; D unresolved. The V gene's germline CDR1 is SGHVS and CDR2 FQNEAQ. V was pared by 5 bases and J by 4 bases, with 14 bases between. The CDR3 is made up of 14 amino acids. This CDR3 is CASSPTAAGYGYTF. CDR3 coding DNA: TGTGCCAGCAGCCCGACGGCAGCGGGCTATGGCTACACCTTC. Variable domain in full (rest from reference TRBV7-8 and TRBJ1-2): GAGVSQSPRYKVAKRGQDVALRCDPISGHVSLFWYQQALGQGPEFLTYFQNEAQLDKSGLPSDRFFAERPEGSVSTLKIQRTQQEDSAVYLCASSPTAAGYGYTFGSGTRLTVV.

The CDR3 coding sequence is TGCGCCAGCAGCTTAGGGGGCCTCACCGGGGAGCTGTTTTTT. Protein product: CASSLGGLTGELFF. The V gene is TRBV5-1, the J gene TRBJ2-2, with 7 bases identical to TRBD1. The CDR3 is 14 amino acids. Unmatched junction bases numbered 2, after V lost 2 bases and J lost 4 bases. CDR1 and CDR2 (germline): SGHRS, YFSETQ.

This chain links TRBV5-1 with TRBJ2-4; D gene uncertain. The germline V gene has CDR1 SGHRS and CDR2 YFSETQ. Between the trimmed V and J ends, which lost 1 base and 1 base, there was a span of 12 bases. CDR3 length: 16 amino acids. CDR3 coding DNA: TGCGCCAGCAGCTTGCCTACGAACTCCGCCAAAAACATTCAGTACTTC. It is translated as CASSLPTNSAKNIQYF. Complete variable domain (other parts from reference TRBV5-1 and TRBJ2-4): KAGVTQTPRYLIKTRGQQVTLSCSPISGHRSVSWYQQTPGQGLQFLFEYFSETQRNKGNFPGRFSGRQFSNSRSEMNVSTLELGDSALYLCASSLPTNSAKNIQYFGAGTRLSVL.

This clone was observed a single time. The gene calls are TRBV10-3 and TRBJ2-3; TRBD1 is a possible D gene (7 bases). V lost 4 bases, J lost 3 bases, and 11 bases lay in between. Germline V gene data show CDR1 as ENHRY and CDR2 as SYGVKD. There are 14 residues in the CDR3. The CDR3 bases are TGTGCCATCAGTGGGAGGGGGCTGACAGATACGCAGTATTTT. As protein: CAISGRGLTDTQYF.